This T cell receptor (beta chain) is drawn from a study of cytomegalovirus exposure and HLA in healthy donors. Whole-study findings and limits: HLA alleles were associated with 15,000 to 20,000 TCR beta sequences in a later analysis at 0.05 false discovery rate.

Primers for the PCR totalled 60 Vbeta and 13 Jbeta. The table came from immunoSEQ multiplex PCR; TCRdb's copy has only in-frame clones and leaves some out. In the table there are 120,000 to 150,000 clones, about four fifths of which are singletons. In regard to this clone: Its antigen is still unknown.

Sequencing was performed on PBMCs. The source is a man between 35 and 55 years old in good health and CMV-seropositive.

The CDR3 reads CASSLPGNEKLFF. The CDR3 DNA is TGTGCCAGCAGCTTGCCCGGTAATGAAAAACTGTTTTTT. The chain recombines TRBV7-2 with TRBJ1-4, with no clear D. Germline V gene data show CDR1 as SGHTA and CDR2 as FQGNSA. The ends were cut back, 3 bases at V and 4 bases at J, with 6 bases in the middle. The CDR3 totals 13 residues.